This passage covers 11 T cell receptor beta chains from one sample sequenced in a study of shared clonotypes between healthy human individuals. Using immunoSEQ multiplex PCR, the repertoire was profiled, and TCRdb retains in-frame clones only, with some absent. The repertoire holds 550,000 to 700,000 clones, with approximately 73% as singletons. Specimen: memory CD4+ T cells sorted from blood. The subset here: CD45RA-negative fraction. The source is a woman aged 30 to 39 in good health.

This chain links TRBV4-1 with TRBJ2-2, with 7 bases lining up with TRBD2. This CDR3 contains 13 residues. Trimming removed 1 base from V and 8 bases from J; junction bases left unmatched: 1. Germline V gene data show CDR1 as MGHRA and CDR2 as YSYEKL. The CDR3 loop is CASSQGLAGELFF. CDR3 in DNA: TGCGCCAGCAGCCAAGGACTAGCTGGGGAGCTGTTTTTT.

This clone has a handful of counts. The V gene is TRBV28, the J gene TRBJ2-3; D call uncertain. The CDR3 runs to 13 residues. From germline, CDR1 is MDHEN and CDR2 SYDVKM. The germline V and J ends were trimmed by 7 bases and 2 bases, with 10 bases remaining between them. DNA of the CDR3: TGTGCCAGCACCACAGACCTCACAGATACGCAGTATTTT. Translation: CASTTDLTDTQYF.

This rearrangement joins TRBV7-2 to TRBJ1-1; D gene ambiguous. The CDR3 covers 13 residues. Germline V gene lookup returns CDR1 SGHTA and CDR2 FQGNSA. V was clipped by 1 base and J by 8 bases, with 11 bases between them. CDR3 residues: CASSLVGPDEAFF. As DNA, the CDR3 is TGTGCCAGCAGCTTAGTAGGGCCAGACGAAGCTTTCTTT. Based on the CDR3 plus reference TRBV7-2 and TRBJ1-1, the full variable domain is GAGVSQSPSNKVTEKGKDVELRCDPISGHTALYWYRQSLGQGLEFLIYFQGNSAPDKSGLPSDRFSAERTGGSVSTLTIQRTQQEDSAVYLCASSLVGPDEAFFGQGTRLTVV.

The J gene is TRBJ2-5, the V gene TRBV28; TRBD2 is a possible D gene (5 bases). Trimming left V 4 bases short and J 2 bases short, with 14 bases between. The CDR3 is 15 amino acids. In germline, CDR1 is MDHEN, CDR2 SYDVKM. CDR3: CASSSAGRLQETQYF. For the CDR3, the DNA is TGTGCCAGCAGTTCCGCGGGCAGGTTGCAAGAGACCCAGTACTTC.

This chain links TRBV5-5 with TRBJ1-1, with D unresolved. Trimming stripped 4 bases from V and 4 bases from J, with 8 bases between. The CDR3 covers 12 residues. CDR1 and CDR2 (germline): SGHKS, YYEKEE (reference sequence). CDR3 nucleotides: TGTGCCAGCAGCCCCCGATTCACTGAAGCTTTCTTT. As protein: CASSPRFTEAFF.

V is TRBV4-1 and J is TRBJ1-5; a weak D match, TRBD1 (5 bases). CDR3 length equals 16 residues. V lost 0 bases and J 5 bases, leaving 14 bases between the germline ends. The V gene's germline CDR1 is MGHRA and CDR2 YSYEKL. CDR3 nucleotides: TGCGCCAGCAGCCAAGATTTGGCCAGGGAGGATCAGCCCCAGCATTTT. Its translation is CASSQDLAREDQPQHF.

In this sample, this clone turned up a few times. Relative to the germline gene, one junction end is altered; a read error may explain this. CDR3 protein: CASTEQGNAGELFF. The CDR3 DNA follows: TGTGCCAGTACCGAACAGGGGAACGCCGGGGAGCTGTTTTTT. The chain employs TRBV19 and TRBJ2-2, with 7 bases aligning to TRBD1. Germline V gene lookup returns CDR1 LNHDA and CDR2 SQIVND (reference sequence). The CDR3 totals 14 residues.

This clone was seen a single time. This CDR3 is CASSDRGVTEAFF. CDR3 coding DNA: TGTGCCAGCAGTGACAGGGGAGTCACTGAAGCTTTCTTT. V usage is TRBV6-1 and J usage is TRBJ1-1; the D gene is possibly TRBD1 (6 bases). Trimming shortened V by 3 bases and J by 4 bases, and 9 bases separated the two germline ends. CDR1 is MNHNS, CDR2 SASEGT, per germline. This CDR3 has 13 amino acids.

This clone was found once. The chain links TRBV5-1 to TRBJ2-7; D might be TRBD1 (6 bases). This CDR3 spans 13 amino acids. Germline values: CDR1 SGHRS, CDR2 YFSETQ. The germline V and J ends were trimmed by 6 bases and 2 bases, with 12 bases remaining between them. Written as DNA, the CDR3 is TGCGCCAGCAATATCCCAGGGGCCTACGAGCAGTACTTC. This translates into CASNIPGAYEQYF.

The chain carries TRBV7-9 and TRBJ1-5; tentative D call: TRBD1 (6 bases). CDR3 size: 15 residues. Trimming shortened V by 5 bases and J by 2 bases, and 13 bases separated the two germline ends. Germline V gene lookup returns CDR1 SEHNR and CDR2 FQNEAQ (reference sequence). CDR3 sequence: CASSPSQGRNQPQHF. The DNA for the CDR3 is TGTGCCAGCAGCCCGAGCCAGGGGCGCAATCAGCCCCAGCATTTT.

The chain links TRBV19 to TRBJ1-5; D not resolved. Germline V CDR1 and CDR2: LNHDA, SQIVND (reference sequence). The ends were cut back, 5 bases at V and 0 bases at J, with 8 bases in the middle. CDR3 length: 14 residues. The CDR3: CASSDRYSNQPQHF. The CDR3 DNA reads TGTGCCAGTAGTGACCGGTATAGCAATCAGCCCCAGCATTTT.